The 13 T cell receptor beta chains below all came from one sample that was sequenced in a study of T-cell reconstitution after alpha-beta-depleted transplantation in children. This sample's TCRbeta library carried unique molecular identifier barcodes. TCRdb ran MiXCR on the PCR reads and lists one entry per CDR3 protein. The table records under 400,000 distinct CDR3 sequences, about a quarter of them present only once. The sequences come from PBMCs, mostly from graft donor cells, collected 180 days after TCRalphabeta/CD19-depleted stem cell transplant. These receptors originate from a male patient younger than 18 who had a stem cell transplant for acute lymphoblastic leukemia, so the T cells may come from the graft donor.

This rearrangement joins TRBV7-2 to TRBJ1-5; 7 bases align to TRBD1. The CDR3 sequence is 15 residues long. J was trimmed by 5 bases and V by 7 bases; bases with no gene match: 11. Germline CDR1 reads SGHTA; CDR2 reads FQGNSA. CDR3 residues: CASTSKGAEYQPQHF. In DNA, the CDR3 is TGTGCCAGCACCTCAAAGGGGGCGGAATATCAGCCCCAGCATTTT.

This clonotype showed up just a few times. This sequence joins TRBV5-1 and TRBJ2-2, with 7 nucleotides matching TRBD1. Germline loops: CDR1 SGHRS, CDR2 YFSETQ. This CDR3 has 16 amino acids. Losses at the gene ends were 3 bases for V and 0 bases for J; bases not matched to a gene: 5. CDR3 DNA: TGCGCCAGCAGCTCGAGGGGGCCCTCGAACACCGGGGAGCTGTTTTTT. Translating gives CASSSRGPSNTGELFF. Combining the CDR3 with reference TRBV5-1 and TRBJ2-2 gives the whole variable domain KAGVTQTPRYLIKTRGQQVTLSCSPISGHRSVSWYQQTPGQGLQFLFEYFSETQRNKGNFPGRFSGRQFSNSRSEMNVSTLELGDSALYLCASSSRGPSNTGELFFGEGSRLTVL.

This chain uses TRBV18 with TRBJ2-5; D unclear. CDR3 length: 14 residues. Germline V lookup: CDR1 KGHSH, CDR2 LQKENI. V gave up 6 bases and J gave up 1 base, with 12 bases separating them. CDR3 nucleotide sequence: TGTGCCAGCTCGCCCGGTCTACTCCAAGAGACCCAGTACTTC. As protein: CASSPGLLQETQYF.

The gene calls are TRBV20-1 and TRBJ2-1; perhaps TRBD2 as D (5 bases). Deletions cut 4 bases from V and 0 bases from J, with 10 bases between. The germline V gene encodes CDR1 DFQATT and CDR2 SNEGSKA (reference sequence). This CDR3 is 14 amino acids long. The CDR3 region has the DNA TGCAGTGCTACCCTCCGGGACTCCTACAATGAGCAGTTCTTC. Protein product: CSATLRDSYNEQFF.

This clonotype turned up a few times. The rearrangement uses TRBV5-5 and TRBJ1-6, with D possibly matching TRBD1 (5 bases). Per germline, CDR1 SGHKS and CDR2 YYEKEE (reference sequence). Trimming left V 4 bases short and J 9 bases short, with 17 bases between. There are 15 residues in the CDR3. CDR3 sequence: CASSPGTVGPSPLHF. DNA of the CDR3: TGTGCCAGCAGCCCGGGGACGGTGGGCCCTTCACCCCTCCACTTT.

This rearrangement joins TRBV5-1 to TRBJ1-5; the match to TRBD1 covers 7 bases. V shed 0 bases and J 5 bases; nucleotides not matched to a gene: 2. Germline V gene data show CDR1 as SGHRS and CDR2 as YFSETQ. CDR3 length: 14 amino acids. CDR3 residues: CASSLGQGYQPQHF. The CDR3 DNA reads TGCGCCAGCAGCTTGGGACAGGGTTATCAGCCCCAGCATTTT.

This clonotype has more than one count but fewer than ten. The chain uses TRBV14 and TRBJ1-5, with D possibly matching TRBD1 (5 bases). The germline gives CDR1 SGHDN, CDR2 FVKESK. This CDR3 comprises 13 residues. The germline V and J ends were trimmed by 0 bases and 9 bases, with 9 bases remaining between them. CDR3 in amino acids: CASSQDRGRPQHF. In DNA form, the CDR3 reads TGTGCCAGCAGCCAAGACCGGGGCCGGCCCCAGCATTTT. Together with reference TRBV14 and TRBJ1-5, the CDR3 gives the full variable domain: EAGVTQFPSHSVIEKGQTVTLRCDPISGHDNLYWYRRVMGKEIKFLLHFVKESKQDESGMPNNRFLAERTGGTYSTLKVQPAELEDSGVYFCASSQDRGRPQHFGDGTRLSIL.

This clonotype was found a few times. CDR3 residues: CASSPRDSAYEQYF. Written as DNA, the CDR3 is TGTGCCAGCAGCCCCCGGGACAGCGCCTACGAGCAGTACTTC. The rearrangement uses TRBV7-9 and TRBJ2-7; 7 nucleotides align to TRBD1. Germline-derived CDR1 and CDR2 are SEHNR and FQNEAQ (reference sequence). The V segment lost 5 bases and the J segment 2 bases; nucleotides outside the gene matches: 6. The CDR3 runs to 14 residues.

This chain uses TRBV27 with TRBJ2-1; 14 bases are a match to TRBD2. The V segment lost 5 bases and the J segment 9 bases; nucleotides outside the gene matches: 6. This CDR3 is built from 15 residues. The V gene's germline CDR1 is MNHEY and CDR2 SMNVEV (reference sequence). CDR3 amino acids: CASSGGLAGALEQFF. The CDR3 DNA reads as TGTGCCAGCAGTGGGGGACTAGCGGGAGCTCTTGAGCAGTTCTTC.

This clonotype was seen ten or more times. The V and J genes are TRBV20-1 and TRBJ1-6, with D maybe TRBD1 (6 bases). The CDR3 is 15 residues long. Germline V gene data show CDR1 as DFQATT and CDR2 as SNEGSKA (reference sequence). V lost 4 bases, J lost 7 bases, and 17 bases lay in between. The CDR3 nucleotides read TGCAGTGCTACGGATCAGGGGATAGGGAATTCACCCCTCCACTTT. This gives the protein CSATDQGIGNSPLHF.

There are a few counts of this clonotype. The V and J genes are TRBV7-2 and TRBJ2-5; TRBD2 is a possible D gene (6 bases). Trimming left V 5 bases short and J 2 bases short, with 18 bases between. This CDR3 is built from 16 residues. Germline-derived CDR1 and CDR2 are SGHTA and FQGNSA. CDR3 nucleotide sequence: TGTGCCAGCAGCACCTGGGGAGGACTCCTTCAAGAGACCCAGTACTTC. Encoded protein: CASSTWGGLLQETQYF.

The rearrangement links TRBV14 to TRBJ2-3, with 11 bases matching TRBD2. The CDR3 runs to 17 residues. CDR1 and CDR2 from the germline V gene are SGHDN and FVKESK. V lost 4 bases and J lost 4; bases outside the gene matches: 10. In DNA, the CDR3 is TGTGCCAGCAGCCCTGACCTCGTGGGACTAGCGGCAGATACGCAGTATTTT. Translated, it gives CASSPDLVGLAADTQYF. The full variable domain, with the rest looked up from reference TRBV14 and TRBJ2-3, is EAGVTQFPSHSVIEKGQTVTLRCDPISGHDNLYWYRRVMGKEIKFLLHFVKESKQDESGMPNNRFLAERTGGTYSTLKVQPAELEDSGVYFCASSPDLVGLAADTQYFGPGTRLTVL.

This clonotype was detected only once. This chain joins TRBV29-1 and TRBJ2-1; 10 positions match TRBD1. Germline trimming cut 6 bases from V and 7 bases from J; bases unmatched to any gene: 9. The CDR3 consists of 14 residues. Germline lookup yields CDR1 SQVTM and CDR2 ANQGSEA. This CDR3 reads CSVGDRGVSNEQFF. CDR3 nucleotides: TGCAGCGTCGGGGACAGGGGAGTAAGTAATGAGCAGTTCTTC.